Sequencing of this T cell receptor beta chain was carried out in a study of blood T cells in healthy people across ages. This CDR3 spans 15 amino acids. Germline values: CDR1 SGHTA, CDR2 FQGNSA. Trimming stripped 1 base from V and 3 bases from J, with 13 bases between. Through a sample-barcoded 5' primer and a J-beta primer mix, a second PCR was run for roughly 7 to 11 cycles. Each of the samples gave a minimum of 3 million paired-end reads that contained CDR3. TCRdb reprocessed the 5' RACE reads via MiXCR and lists one record per CDR3 protein. Of 1.5 million to 1.8 million distinct CDR3 sequences in the sample, less than 45% were seen once. Peripheral blood samples of roughly 9.8 milliliters were drawn from each donor. Isolated per sample were at least 7 million PBMCs.

This receptor was identified in a woman younger than 35 in good health. The rearrangement links TRBV7-2 to TRBJ2-7; perhaps D is TRBD1 or TRBD2 (5 bases each). The sequencing sample was made of blood. CDR3 sequence: CASSLVGTEYYEQYF. Here the CDR3 DNA reads TGTGCCAGCAGCTTAGTTGGGACGGAATACTACGAGCAGTACTTC.